This TCR beta chain emerged from a study of T cells after yellow fever vaccination. The CDR3 runs 13 residues. V lost 0 bases, J lost 5 bases, and 7 bases lay in between. CDR1 and CDR2 from the germline V gene are KGHSH and LQKENI. The sample holds many counts of this clonotype. Study outcomes and limitations: At 95% to 97% for CD4 and approximately 89% for CD8, most primary-vaccination clones showed up again after the booster.

Conversion of TCR transcripts into cDNA relied on 5'RACE template switching, which added a universal primer site and UMIs. MiXCR, applied by TCRdb to the 5' RACE reads, yields one record per CDR3 protein. The profile shows about 42,000 distinct CDR3 sequences, approximately 6.3% of them singletons. The sequence came from a man aged 25 to 40 who received the YFV17D yellow fever vaccine. Sequencing used PBMCs, either bulk or a sorted T-cell subset (CD4+, CD8+, memory, or dextramer-sorted; not recorded which), obtained 45 days after the yellow fever booster vaccination. The chain joins TRBV18 to TRBJ2-5; unclear D gene. CDR3 sequence (DNA): TGTGCCAGCTCACCACCGAAAGGGGAGACCCAGTACTTC. It codes for CASSPPKGETQYF.